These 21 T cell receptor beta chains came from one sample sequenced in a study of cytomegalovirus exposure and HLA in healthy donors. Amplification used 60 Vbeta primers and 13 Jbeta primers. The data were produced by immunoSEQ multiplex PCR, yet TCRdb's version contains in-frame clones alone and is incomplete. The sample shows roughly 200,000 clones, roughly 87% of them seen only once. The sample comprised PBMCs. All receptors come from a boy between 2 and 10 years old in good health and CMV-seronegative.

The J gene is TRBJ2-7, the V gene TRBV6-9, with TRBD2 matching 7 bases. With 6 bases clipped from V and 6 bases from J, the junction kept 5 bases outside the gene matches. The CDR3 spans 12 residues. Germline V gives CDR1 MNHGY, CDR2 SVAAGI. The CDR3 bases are TGTGCCAGCAGGGCCGGACTAGGCGAGCAGTACTTC. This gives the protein CASRAGLGEQYF.

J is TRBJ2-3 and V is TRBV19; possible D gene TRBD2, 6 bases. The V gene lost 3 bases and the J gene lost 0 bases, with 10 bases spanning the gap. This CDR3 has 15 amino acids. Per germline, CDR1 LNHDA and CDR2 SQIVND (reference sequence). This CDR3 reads CASSILAASTDTQYF. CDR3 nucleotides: TGTGCCAGTAGTATCTTAGCGGCTAGCACAGATACGCAGTATTTT. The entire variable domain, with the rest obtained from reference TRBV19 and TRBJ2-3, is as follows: DGGITQSPKYLFRKEGQNVTLSCEQNLNHDAMYWYRQDPGQGLRLIYYSQIVNDFQKGDIAEGYSVSREKKESFPLTVTSAQKNPTAFYLCASSILAASTDTQYFGPGTRLTVL.

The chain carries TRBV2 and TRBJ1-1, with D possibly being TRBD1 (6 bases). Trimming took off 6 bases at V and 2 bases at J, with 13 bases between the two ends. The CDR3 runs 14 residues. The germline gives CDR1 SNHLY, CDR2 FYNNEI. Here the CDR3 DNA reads TGTGCCAGCAGCACACAGGGAGCCAACACTGAAGCTTTCTTT. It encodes CASSTQGANTEAFF.

CDR3 in amino acids: CASTPGGNQPQHF. The CDR3 DNA is TGTGCCAGCACCCCAGGGGGCAATCAGCCCCAGCATTTT. The chain has TRBV28 and TRBJ1-5; D is possibly TRBD1 (6 bases). The germline V gene has CDR1 MDHEN and CDR2 SYDVKM. This CDR3 has 13 residues. Trimming took 7 bases from V and 2 from J, leaving 9 bases between them.

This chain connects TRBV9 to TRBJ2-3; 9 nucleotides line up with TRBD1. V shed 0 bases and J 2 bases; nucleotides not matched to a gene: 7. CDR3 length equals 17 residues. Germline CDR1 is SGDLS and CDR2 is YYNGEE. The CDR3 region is CASSVVMGQGNTDTQYF. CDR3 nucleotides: TGTGCCAGCAGCGTAGTTATGGGACAGGGAAACACAGATACGCAGTATTTT.

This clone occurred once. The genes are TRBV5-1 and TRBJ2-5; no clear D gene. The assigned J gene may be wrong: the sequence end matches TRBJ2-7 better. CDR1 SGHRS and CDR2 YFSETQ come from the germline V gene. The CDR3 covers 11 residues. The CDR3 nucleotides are TGCGCCAGCCGGAGCAACTACGAGCAGTACTTC. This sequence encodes CASRSNYEQYF.

DNA of the CDR3: TGCGCCAGCAGTACGGCGGGGTGGTCAGATACGCAGTATTTT. Encoded protein: CASSTAGWSDTQYF. The gene calls are TRBV10-2 and TRBJ2-3; possibly TRBD2 for D (6 bases). V was pared by 5 bases and J by 4 bases, with 13 bases between. Germline loops: CDR1 WSHSY, CDR2 SAAADI. The CDR3 loop spans 14 amino acids.

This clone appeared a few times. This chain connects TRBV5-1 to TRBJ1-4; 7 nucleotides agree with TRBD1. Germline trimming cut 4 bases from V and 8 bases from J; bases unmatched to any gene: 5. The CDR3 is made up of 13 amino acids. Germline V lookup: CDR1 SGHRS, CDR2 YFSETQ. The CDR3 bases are TGCGCCAGCAGCGACAGGGTTAGCGAAAAACTGTTTTTT. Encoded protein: CASSDRVSEKLFF.

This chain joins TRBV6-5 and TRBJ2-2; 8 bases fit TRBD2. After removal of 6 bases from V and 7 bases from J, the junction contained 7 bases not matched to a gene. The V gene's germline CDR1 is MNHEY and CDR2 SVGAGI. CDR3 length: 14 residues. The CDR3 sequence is CASRSGGKGGELFF. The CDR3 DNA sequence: TGTGCCAGCAGGTCGGGAGGGAAGGGCGGGGAGCTGTTTTTT.

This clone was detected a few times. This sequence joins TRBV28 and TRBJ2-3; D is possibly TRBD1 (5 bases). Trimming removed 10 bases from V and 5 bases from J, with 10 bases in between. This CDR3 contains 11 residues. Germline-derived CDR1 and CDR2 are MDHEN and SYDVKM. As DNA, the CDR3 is TGTGCCATCAGGGCCAGAGATACGCAGTATTTT. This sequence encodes CAIRARDTQYF.

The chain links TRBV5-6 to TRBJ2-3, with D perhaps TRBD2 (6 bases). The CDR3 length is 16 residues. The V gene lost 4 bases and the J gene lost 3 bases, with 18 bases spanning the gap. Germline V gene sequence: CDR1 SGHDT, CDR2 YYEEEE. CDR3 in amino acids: CASSRGTATKTDTQYF. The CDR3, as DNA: TGTGCCAGCAGCCGGGGGACGGCAACAAAGACAGATACGCAGTATTTT.

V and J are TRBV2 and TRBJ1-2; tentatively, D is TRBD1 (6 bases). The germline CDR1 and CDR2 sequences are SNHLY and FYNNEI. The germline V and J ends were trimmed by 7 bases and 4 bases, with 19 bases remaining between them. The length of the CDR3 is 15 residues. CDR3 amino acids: CASMREGGKGYGYTF. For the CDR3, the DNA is TGTGCCAGCATGAGAGAGGGGGGGAAGGGCTATGGCTACACCTTC.

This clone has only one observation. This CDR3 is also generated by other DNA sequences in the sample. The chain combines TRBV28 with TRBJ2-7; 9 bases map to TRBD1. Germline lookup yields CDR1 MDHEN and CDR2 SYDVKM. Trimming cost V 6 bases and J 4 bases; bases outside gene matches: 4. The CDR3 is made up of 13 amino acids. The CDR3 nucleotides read TGTGCCAGCAGGGGGACAGGGTCGTACGAGCAGTACTTC. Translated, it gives CASRGTGSYEQYF.

The CDR3: CASSSAGGGIAEAFF. CDR3 DNA: TGCGCCAGCAGCTCCGCCGGAGGAGGGATCGCTGAAGCTTTCTTT. V and J are TRBV5-1 and TRBJ1-1; D gene unclear. The V gene's germline CDR1 is SGHRS and CDR2 YFSETQ. The CDR3 covers 15 residues. Trimming stripped 3 bases from V and 6 bases from J, with 18 bases between.

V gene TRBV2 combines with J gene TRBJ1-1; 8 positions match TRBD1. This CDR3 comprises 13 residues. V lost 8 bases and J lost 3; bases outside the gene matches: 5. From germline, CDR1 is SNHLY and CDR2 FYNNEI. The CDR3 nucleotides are TGTGCCAGCGCCGTGACAGGGGACACTGAAGCTTTCTTT. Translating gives CASAVTGDTEAFF.

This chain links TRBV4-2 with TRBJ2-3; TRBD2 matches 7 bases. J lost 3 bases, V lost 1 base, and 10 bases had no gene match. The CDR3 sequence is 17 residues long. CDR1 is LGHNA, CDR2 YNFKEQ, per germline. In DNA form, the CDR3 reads TGTGCCAGCAGCCAAGGGATAACGGGAGGAGGGACAGATACGCAGTATTTT. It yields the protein CASSQGITGGGTDTQYF.

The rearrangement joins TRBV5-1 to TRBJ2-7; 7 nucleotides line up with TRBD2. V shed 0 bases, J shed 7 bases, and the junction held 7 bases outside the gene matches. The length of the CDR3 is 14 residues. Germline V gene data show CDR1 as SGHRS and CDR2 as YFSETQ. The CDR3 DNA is TGCGCCAGCAGCTTGGAAGCGGGACGTAGGGAGCAGTACTTC. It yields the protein CASSLEAGRREQYF.

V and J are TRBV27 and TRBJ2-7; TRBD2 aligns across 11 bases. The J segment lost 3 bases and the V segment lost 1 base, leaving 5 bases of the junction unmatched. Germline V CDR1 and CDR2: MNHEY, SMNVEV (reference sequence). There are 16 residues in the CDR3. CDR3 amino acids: CASSLYSLAGGYEQYF. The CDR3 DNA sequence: TGTGCCAGCAGTTTATATTCCCTAGCGGGGGGCTACGAGCAGTACTTC.

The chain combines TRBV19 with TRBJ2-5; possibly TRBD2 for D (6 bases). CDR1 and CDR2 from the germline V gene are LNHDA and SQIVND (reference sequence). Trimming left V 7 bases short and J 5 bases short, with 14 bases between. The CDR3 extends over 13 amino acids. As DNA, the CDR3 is TGTGCCAGTAAAGGGGCAGGGAGGGAGACCCAGTACTTC. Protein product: CASKGAGRETQYF.

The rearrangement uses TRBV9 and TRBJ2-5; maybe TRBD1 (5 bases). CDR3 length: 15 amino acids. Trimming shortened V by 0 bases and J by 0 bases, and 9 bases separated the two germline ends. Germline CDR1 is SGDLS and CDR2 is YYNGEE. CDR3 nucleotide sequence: TGTGCCAGCAGCGTAGGGGGCCTCAACCAAGAGACCCAGTACTTC. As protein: CASSVGGLNQETQYF.

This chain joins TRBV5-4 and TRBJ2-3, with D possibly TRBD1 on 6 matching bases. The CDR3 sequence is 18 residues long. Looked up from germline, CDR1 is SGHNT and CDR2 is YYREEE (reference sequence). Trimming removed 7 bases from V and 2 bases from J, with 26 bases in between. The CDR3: CASGVGITGPITTDTQYF. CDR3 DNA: TGTGCCAGCGGCGTGGGGATAACAGGGCCCATTACCACAGATACGCAGTATTTT.